Below are 8 T cell receptor beta chains sequenced from a single sample in a study of cytomegalovirus exposure and HLA in healthy donors. PCR was performed using 60 Vbeta and 13 Jbeta primers. Assay used: immunoSEQ multiplex PCR; TCRdb lists only in-frame clones, some missing. Of 170,000 or so clones in the sample, 77% were seen once. The sequenced sample consisted of PBMCs. The receptors were gathered from a woman aged 25 to 39 in good health and CMV-seronegative.

The CDR3 here is CASKGESGRKSYNEQFF. The DNA of the CDR3 is TGTGCCAGTAAGGGCGAGAGCGGGAGGAAATCCTACAATGAGCAGTTCTTC. The rearrangement links TRBV19 to TRBJ2-1; 9 bases are a match to TRBD2. Trimming cost V 7 bases and J 1 base; bases outside gene matches: 11. Germline loops: CDR1 LNHDA, CDR2 SQIVND (reference sequence). This CDR3 is built from 17 residues.

The sample holds a few counts of this clone. The V gene is TRBV29-1, the J gene TRBJ2-7, with TRBD2 identical over 10 bases. Trimming at V came to 6 bases and at J to 3 bases, leaving 2 bases not matched to a gene. This CDR3 is built from 12 residues. Germline values: CDR1 SQVTM, CDR2 ANQGSEA. Written as DNA, the CDR3 is TGCAGCGTCAGACTAGCGGGCTACGAGCAGTACTTC. It yields the protein CSVRLAGYEQYF.

The chain combines TRBV4-3 with TRBJ2-7, with D perhaps matching TRBD2 (6 bases). CDR1 and CDR2 (germline): LGHNA, YSLEER. V lost 0 bases and J 3 bases, leaving 12 bases between the germline ends. The CDR3 is 15 residues long. The CDR3 DNA follows: TGCGCCAGCAGCCAAGAAGTTGCGGGATTCTACGAGCAGTACTTC. It translates to CASSQEVAGFYEQYF.

This clone has more than one count but fewer than ten. V and J are TRBV7-9 and TRBJ1-4; D is ambiguous. The germline V and J ends were trimmed by 2 bases and 8 bases, with 15 bases remaining between them. Per the germline V gene, CDR1 is SEHNR and CDR2 is FQNEAQ (reference sequence). The CDR3 extends over 15 amino acids. The CDR3 nucleotides read TGTGCCAGCAGCTTACCCAGGAGGCTAGGAGAAAAACTGTTTTTT. Translating it yields CASSLPRRLGEKLFF.

This sequence joins TRBV19 and TRBJ1-2; D might be TRBD1 (5 bases). CDR1 and CDR2 from the germline V gene are LNHDA and SQIVND (reference sequence). Trimming cost V 3 bases and J 0 bases, with 17 bases left between them. The CDR3 runs 17 residues. In DNA, the CDR3 is TGTGCCAGTAGTATTATTCTGGGGCAGAGCACTAACTATGGCTACACCTTC. Amino acids: CASSIILGQSTNYGYTF.

The rearrangement uses TRBV14 and TRBJ2-7, with TRBD2 matching over 8 bases. After removal of 4 bases from V and 2 bases from J, the junction contained 4 bases not matched to a gene. CDR1 is SGHDN, CDR2 FVKESK, per germline. CDR3 length equals 14 residues. The CDR3 region has the DNA TGTGCCAGCAGCCCCTTGACTAGCGCCTACGAGCAGTACTTC. Protein product: CASSPLTSAYEQYF.

The chain has TRBV6-1 and TRBJ2-1; 7 bases are a match to TRBD1. CDR1 is MNHNS, CDR2 SASEGT, per germline. The CDR3 totals 15 residues. V dropped 9 bases and J dropped 4; count of bases not matched to a gene: 12. The CDR3 coding sequence is TGTGCCAGTGCCTGGGCTGGGACAGAGTACAATGAGCAGTTCTTC. Its protein product is CASAWAGTEYNEQFF.

This clone turned up a few times. This chain uses TRBV7-2 with TRBJ1-2, with 7 bases identical to TRBD1. V dropped 2 bases and J dropped 7; count of bases not matched to a gene: 16. This CDR3 spans 17 amino acids. Germline V gene lookup returns CDR1 SGHTA and CDR2 FQGNSA. The CDR3 nucleotides read TGTGCCAGCAGCTTACGCACACCCCATGACGACAGGGTTGGCTACACCTTC. Encoded protein: CASSLRTPHDDRVGYTF.